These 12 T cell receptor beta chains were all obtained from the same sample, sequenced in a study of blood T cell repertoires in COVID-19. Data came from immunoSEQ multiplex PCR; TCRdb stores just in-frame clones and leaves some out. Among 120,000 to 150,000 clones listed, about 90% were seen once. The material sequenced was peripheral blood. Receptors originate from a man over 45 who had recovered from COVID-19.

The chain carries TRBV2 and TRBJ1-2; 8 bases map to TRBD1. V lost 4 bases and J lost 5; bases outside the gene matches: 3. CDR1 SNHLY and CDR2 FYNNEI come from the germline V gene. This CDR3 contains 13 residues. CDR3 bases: TGTGCCAGCAGTGTCGGACAGGGATATGGCTACACCTTC. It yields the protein CASSVGQGYGYTF. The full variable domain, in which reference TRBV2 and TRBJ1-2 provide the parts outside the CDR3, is EPEVTQTPSHQVTQMGQEVILRCVPISNHLYFYWYRQILGQKVEFLVSFYNNEISEKSEIFDDQFSVERPDGSNFTLKIRSTKLEDSAMYFCASSVGQGYGYTFGSGTRLTVV.

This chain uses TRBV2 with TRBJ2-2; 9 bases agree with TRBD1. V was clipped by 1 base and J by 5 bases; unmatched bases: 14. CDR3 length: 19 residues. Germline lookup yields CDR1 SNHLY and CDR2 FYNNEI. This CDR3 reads CASSEGRVYGTGYTGELFF. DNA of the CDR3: TGTGCCAGCAGTGAAGGGCGGGTATACGGGACAGGGTATACCGGGGAGCTGTTTTTT.

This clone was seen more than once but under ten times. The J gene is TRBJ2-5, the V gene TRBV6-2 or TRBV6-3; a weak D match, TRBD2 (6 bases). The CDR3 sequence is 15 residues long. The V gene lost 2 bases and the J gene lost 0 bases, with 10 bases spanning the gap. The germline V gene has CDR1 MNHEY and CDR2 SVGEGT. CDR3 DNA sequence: TGTGCCAGCAGTTACCCCCGGGACTACCAAGAGACCCAGTACTTC. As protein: CASSYPRDYQETQYF.

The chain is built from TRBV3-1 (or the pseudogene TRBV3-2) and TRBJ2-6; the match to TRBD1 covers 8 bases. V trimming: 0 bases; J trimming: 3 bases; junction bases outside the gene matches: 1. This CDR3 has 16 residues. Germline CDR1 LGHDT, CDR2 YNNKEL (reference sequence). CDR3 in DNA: TGTGCCAGCAGCCAAGAGACAGGGGTTGGGGCCAACGTCCTGACTTTC. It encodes CASSQETGVGANVLTF.

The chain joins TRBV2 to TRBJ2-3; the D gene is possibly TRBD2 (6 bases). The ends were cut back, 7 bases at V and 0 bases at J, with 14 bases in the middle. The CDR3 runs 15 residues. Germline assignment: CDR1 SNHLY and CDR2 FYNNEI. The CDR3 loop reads CASTGDLFSTDTQYF. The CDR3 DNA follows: TGTGCCAGCACGGGGGACCTCTTTAGCACAGATACGCAGTATTTT. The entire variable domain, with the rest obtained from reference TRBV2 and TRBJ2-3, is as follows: EPEVTQTPSHQVTQMGQEVILRCVPISNHLYFYWYRQILGQKVEFLVSFYNNEISEKSEIFDDQFSVERPDGSNFTLKIRSTKLEDSAMYFCASTGDLFSTDTQYFGPGTRLTVL.

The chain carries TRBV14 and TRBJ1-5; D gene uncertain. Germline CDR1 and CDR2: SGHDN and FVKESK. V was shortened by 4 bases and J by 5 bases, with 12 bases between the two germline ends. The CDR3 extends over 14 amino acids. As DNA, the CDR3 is TGTGCCAGCAGCCCCAATAGAAAGTATCAGCCCCAGCATTTT. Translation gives CASSPNRKYQPQHF.

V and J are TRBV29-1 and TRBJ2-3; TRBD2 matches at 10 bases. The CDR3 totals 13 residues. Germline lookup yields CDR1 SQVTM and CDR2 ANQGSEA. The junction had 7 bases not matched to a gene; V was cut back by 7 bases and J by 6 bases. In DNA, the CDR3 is TGCAGCGGCCAGCGGGGGGGCTGGGATACGCAGTATTTT. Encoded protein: CSGQRGGWDTQYF.

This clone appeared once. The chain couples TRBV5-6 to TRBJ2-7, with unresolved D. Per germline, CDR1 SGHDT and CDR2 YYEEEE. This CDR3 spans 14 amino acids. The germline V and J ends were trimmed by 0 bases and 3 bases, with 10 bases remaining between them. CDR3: CASSLDWANYEQYF. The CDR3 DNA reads TGTGCCAGCAGCTTGGACTGGGCGAACTACGAGCAGTACTTC.

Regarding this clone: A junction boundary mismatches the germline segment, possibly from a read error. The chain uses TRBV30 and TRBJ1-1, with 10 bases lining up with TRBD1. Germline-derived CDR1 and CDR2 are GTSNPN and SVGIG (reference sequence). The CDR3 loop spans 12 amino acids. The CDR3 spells CAWWTGGTEAFF. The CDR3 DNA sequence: TGCGCCTGGTGGACAGGGGGAACTGAAGCTTTCTTT.

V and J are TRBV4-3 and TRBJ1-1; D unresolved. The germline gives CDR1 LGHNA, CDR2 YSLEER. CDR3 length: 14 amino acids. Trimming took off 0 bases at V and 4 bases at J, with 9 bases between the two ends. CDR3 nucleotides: TGCGCCAGCAGCCAAGAAAGCGGGTTCACTGAAGCTTTCTTT. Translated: CASSQESGFTEAFF.

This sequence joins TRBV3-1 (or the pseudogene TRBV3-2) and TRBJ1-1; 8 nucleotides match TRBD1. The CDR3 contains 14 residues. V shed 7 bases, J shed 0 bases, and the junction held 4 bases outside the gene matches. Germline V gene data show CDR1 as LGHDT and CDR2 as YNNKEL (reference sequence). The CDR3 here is CASTPGQVNTEAFF. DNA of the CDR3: TGTGCCAGCACACCGGGACAGGTGAACACTGAAGCTTTCTTT.

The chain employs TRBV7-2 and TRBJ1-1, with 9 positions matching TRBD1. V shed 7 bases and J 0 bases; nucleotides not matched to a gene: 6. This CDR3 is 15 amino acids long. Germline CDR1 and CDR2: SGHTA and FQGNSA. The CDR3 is CASTPGQGLNTEAFF. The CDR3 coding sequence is TGTGCCAGCACACCGGGACAGGGTCTGAACACTGAAGCTTTCTTT.